The entry below gives a single T cell receptor beta chain sequence along with its context. TCRdb keeps only in-frame clones here, not all; method: immunoSEQ multiplex PCR. The table lists about 240,000 clones, around nine tenths of them singletons. The data derive from a study of blood T cell repertoires in COVID-19. Study-level information: The United States, Italy and Spain supplied acute and convalescent COVID-19 samples. PBMCs, B-cell-depleted T cells, or T cells were the source of the cDNA or gDNA that made up the material.

Germline lookup yields CDR1 MNHEY and CDR2 SVGEGT. This CDR3 region has 11 residues. With 5 bases removed from V and 8 bases from J, the gap between germline ends came to 7 bases. Participants reported their clinical history, and cohort assignment relied on those reports. The recovered donors of Cohort 3 showed two negative PCRs, clearance, or symptom resolution. The sequence derives from a woman between 25 and 40 years old who had recovered from COVID-19. The chain uses TRBV6-2 or TRBV6-3 and TRBJ2-1; tentative D call: TRBD2 (6 bases). Sequenced sample: PBMCs or T cells enriched from blood (not recorded which). The CDR3 reads CASSRLDEQFF. The CDR3 DNA reads as TGTGCCAGCAGTAGACTAGATGAGCAGTTCTTC.